These 27 T cell receptor beta chains originate from one sample sequenced in a study of T cells in localized non-small cell lung cancer. Here immunoSEQ multiplex PCR was the method, and the copy in TCRdb shows in-frame clones only, minus some. The table has 30,000 to 45,000 clones, about 87% seen once. The input for sequencing was peripheral blood, taken before any cancer treatment. These receptors all stem from a woman aged 35 to 70 with stage I lung adenocarcinoma.

V gene TRBV18 combines with J gene TRBJ2-5; perhaps TRBD2 as D (6 bases). Deletions cut 6 bases from V and 5 bases from J, with 10 bases between. CDR3 length: 12 residues. Germline CDR1 and CDR2: KGHSH and LQKENI. The CDR3: CASSSEGETQYF. In DNA, the CDR3 is TGTGCCAGCTCTTCGGAGGGGGAGACCCAGTACTTC.

This clone was observed once. This chain links TRBV5-6 with TRBJ2-5; 8 nucleotides match TRBD1. Germline CDR1 SGHDT, CDR2 YYEEEE. There are 15 residues in the CDR3. The V and J ends lost 3 bases and 4 bases, in that order; junction bases with no gene match: 8. This CDR3 reads CASSSQGVRPETQYF. In DNA, the CDR3 is TGTGCCAGCAGCTCACAGGGGGTACGGCCAGAGACCCAGTACTTC.

The V call is TRBV7-8, the J call TRBJ2-2; no clear D. Germline V gives CDR1 SGHVS, CDR2 FQNEAQ. The CDR3 loop spans 14 amino acids. V lost 2 bases and J lost 5, with 9 bases in between. CDR3 sequence reads: CASSLIVNTGELFF. The DNA of the CDR3 is TGTGCCAGCAGCTTAATCGTGAATACCGGGGAGCTGTTTTTT.

The V and J genes are TRBV7-9 and TRBJ2-1; tentatively, D is TRBD1 or TRBD2 (6 bases each). CDR3 size: 16 residues. Germline CDR1 and CDR2: SEHNR and FQNEAQ (reference sequence). Trimming removed 5 bases at V and 4 bases at J, with 18 bases between. CDR3 sequence (DNA): TGTGCCAGCAGCAATTTGGCGGGACACCGGTACAATGAGCAGTTCTTC. Translation: CASSNLAGHRYNEQFF. Full variable domain (rest looked up from reference TRBV7-9 and TRBJ2-1): DTGVSQNPRHKITKRGQNVTFRCDPISEHNRLYWYRQTLGQGPEFLTYFQNEAQLEKSRLLSDRFSAERPKGSFSTLEIQRTEQGDSAMYLCASSNLAGHRYNEQFFGPGTRLTVL.

The rearrangement uses TRBV18 and TRBJ2-7; a possible D gene is TRBD2 (5 bases). This CDR3 is built from 12 residues. V lost 2 bases to trimming and J lost 7 bases, with 9 bases between them. CDR1 and CDR2 (germline): KGHSH, LQKENI. DNA of the CDR3: TGTGCCAGCTCACCAATGACTACTGAGCAGTACTTC. Translated, it gives CASSPMTTEQYF.

V and J are TRBV6-5 and TRBJ2-1, with TRBD1 matching over 7 bases. The V and J ends lost 4 bases and 4 bases, in that order; junction bases with no gene match: 1. Germline V CDR1 and CDR2: MNHEY, SVGAGI. This CDR3 spans 13 amino acids. CDR3 DNA sequence: TGTGCCAGCAGTTCGGACAGGTACAATGAGCAGTTCTTC. The encoded protein is CASSSDRYNEQFF.

This chain joins TRBV4-1 and TRBJ2-5; 10 bases fit TRBD1. The length of the CDR3 is 15 residues. Germline V lookup: CDR1 MGHRA, CDR2 YSYEKL. V gave up 4 bases and J gave up 5 bases; unmatched junction bases: 7. The DNA of the CDR3 is TGCGCCAGCAGCCGGTCTGACAGGGGGCACGAGACCCAGTACTTC. This sequence encodes CASSRSDRGHETQYF.

The CDR3 DNA sequence: TGTGCCAGCAGCCAAGAAACTAGTTGGTCCTACGAGCAGTACTTC. Translated: CASSQETSWSYEQYF. The chain joins TRBV4-2 to TRBJ2-7, with D perhaps TRBD2 (5 bases). Deletions cut 0 bases from V and 1 base from J, with 10 bases between. In germline, CDR1 is LGHNA, CDR2 YNFKEQ. This CDR3 spans 15 amino acids.

This clone was observed a few times. This chain connects TRBV28 to TRBJ1-5; possibly TRBD1 for D (5 bases). V was shortened by 3 bases and J by 0 bases, with 9 bases between the two germline ends. The V gene's germline CDR1 is MDHEN and CDR2 SYDVKM. This CDR3 is 15 amino acids long. For the CDR3, the DNA is TGTGCCAGCAGTTTTGGGGGATATAGCAATCAGCCCCAGCATTTT. The encoded protein is CASSFGGYSNQPQHF.

The rearrangement links TRBV28 to TRBJ2-5, with D unresolved. This CDR3 is 13 amino acids long. The germline gives CDR1 MDHEN, CDR2 SYDVKM. Trimming pared 6 bases from V and 5 bases from J, leaving 13 bases between. For the CDR3, the DNA is TGTGCCAGCAGCACAGTTAACCTCGAGACCCAGTACTTC. Residues: CASSTVNLETQYF.

On this clone: Other DNA sequences from this sample encode an identical CDR3 as well. This chain connects TRBV5-1 to TRBJ2-5; tentatively, D is TRBD1 (6 bases). Trimming cost V 2 bases and J 4 bases, with 9 bases left between them. CDR3 length equals 13 residues. From germline, CDR1 is SGHRS and CDR2 YFSETQ. CDR3 nucleotide sequence: TGCGCCAGCAGCTTAACAGGGACAGAGACCCAGTACTTC. The encoded protein is CASSLTGTETQYF. The full variable domain, with the rest looked up from reference TRBV5-1 and TRBJ2-5, is KAGVTQTPRYLIKTRGQQVTLSCSPISGHRSVSWYQQTPGQGLQFLFEYFSETQRNKGNFPGRFSGRQFSNSRSEMNVSTLELGDSALYLCASSLTGTETQYFGPGTRLLVL.

The chain uses TRBV5-1 and TRBJ2-1, with a weak D call TRBD1 (6 bases). The CDR3 loop spans 14 amino acids. From germline, CDR1 is SGHRS and CDR2 YFSETQ. Trimming shortened V by 2 bases and J by 4 bases, and 10 bases separated the two germline ends. The CDR3 spells CASSFPGQYNEQFF. CDR3 nucleotide sequence: TGCGCCAGCAGCTTCCCCGGACAGTACAATGAGCAGTTCTTC.

This chain joins TRBV2 and TRBJ1-1; a possible D gene is TRBD1 (5 bases). This CDR3 contains 13 residues. From germline, CDR1 is SNHLY and CDR2 FYNNEI. V was trimmed by 6 bases and J by 0 bases, leaving 8 bases between them. CDR3 region: CASRGPLNTEAFF. Written as DNA, the CDR3 is TGTGCCAGCAGGGGACCACTGAACACTGAAGCTTTCTTT.

V and J are TRBV6-5 and TRBJ2-1; tentatively, D is TRBD1 (5 bases). Germline V gene data show CDR1 as MNHEY and CDR2 as SVGAGI. The CDR3 loop spans 14 amino acids. V gave up 2 bases and J gave up 2 bases, with 7 bases separating them. In DNA form, the CDR3 reads TGTGCCAGCAGTTACAGGGGTCCCTACAATGAGCAGTTCTTC. Amino acids: CASSYRGPYNEQFF.

This chain links TRBV2 with TRBJ2-2; D uncertain. V was shortened by 8 bases and J by 1 base, with 14 bases between the two germline ends. The CDR3 runs 15 residues. CDR1 is SNHLY and CDR2 is FYNNEI in the germline V gene. DNA of the CDR3: TGTGCCAGCGTGGTCCCTGTTGAGAACACCGGGGAGCTGTTTTTT. Residues: CASVVPVENTGELFF.

J is TRBJ2-7 and V is TRBV18, with a weak D call TRBD2 (6 bases). The germline V gene has CDR1 KGHSH and CDR2 LQKENI. The ends were cut back, 3 bases at V and 6 bases at J, with 21 bases in the middle. The CDR3 extends over 16 amino acids. CDR3: CASSPTVMMAGGEQYF. Here the CDR3 DNA reads TGTGCCAGCTCACCTACCGTAATGATGGCCGGGGGCGAGCAGTACTTC.

This clone occurred once. The V and J genes are TRBV11-2 and TRBJ1-1; TRBD1 might be the D (6 bases). This CDR3 contains 15 residues. The V gene lost 4 bases and the J gene lost 4 bases, with 16 bases spanning the gap. CDR1 and CDR2 (germline): SGHAT, FQNNGV. The CDR3 bases are TGTGCCAGCAGCTCCGGACAGTCCGTGGGCACTGAAGCTTTCTTT. The encoded protein is CASSSGQSVGTEAFF.

This clone has a single count. The V and J genes are TRBV9 and TRBJ2-3; D is unclear. V lost 4 bases, J lost 4 bases, and 19 bases lay in between. Germline V gives CDR1 SGDLS, CDR2 YYNGEE. The CDR3 is made up of 16 amino acids. The CDR3 DNA follows: TGTGCCAGCAGCCTTAGGACCCAACCAGGAGCAGATACGCAGTATTTT. Translation gives CASSLRTQPGADTQYF.

This chain joins TRBV28 and TRBJ2-5; TRBD1 is a possible D gene (5 bases). V lost 6 bases and J lost 2, with 7 bases in between. CDR1 is MDHEN, CDR2 SYDVKM, per germline. This CDR3 comprises 12 residues. The CDR3 bases are TGTGCCAGCAGCAGGGTGCAAGAGACCCAGTACTTC. Residues: CASSRVQETQYF. Complete variable domain (other parts from reference TRBV28 and TRBJ2-5): DVKVTQSSRYLVKRTGEKVFLECVQDMDHENMFWYRQDPGLGLRLIYFSYDVKMKEKGDIPEGYSVSREKKERFSLILESASTNQTSMYLCASSRVQETQYFGPGTRLLVL.

The gene calls are TRBV27 and TRBJ2-2; D remains ambiguous. Trimming took 2 bases from V and 2 from J, leaving 3 bases between them. Germline values: CDR1 MNHEY, CDR2 SMNVEV (reference sequence). This CDR3 is 13 amino acids long. The CDR3 here is CASSLGNTGELFF. In DNA, the CDR3 is TGTGCCAGCAGTTTAGGAAACACCGGGGAGCTGTTTTTT.

The V and J genes are TRBV18 and TRBJ1-4; D not certain. Trimming stripped 2 bases from V and 14 bases from J, with 18 bases between. The germline V gene encodes CDR1 KGHSH and CDR2 LQKENI. The CDR3 runs to 14 residues. CDR3 sequence reads: CASSPTANENWLFF. CDR3 DNA sequence: TGTGCCAGCTCACCAACAGCTAATGAAAATTGGCTGTTTTTT.

The chain couples TRBV7-2 to TRBJ2-1; D possibly corresponds to TRBD1 (6 bases). Trimming shortened V by 6 bases and J by 4 bases, and 10 bases separated the two germline ends. Germline CDR1 SGHTA, CDR2 FQGNSA. The CDR3 covers 13 residues. The chain's CDR3 is CASSRTVYNEQFF. CDR3 nucleotides: TGTGCCAGCAGTCGGACAGTTTACAATGAGCAGTTCTTC. Combining the CDR3 with reference TRBV7-2 and TRBJ2-1 gives the whole variable domain GAGVSQSPSNKVTEKGKDVELRCDPISGHTALYWYRQSLGQGLEFLIYFQGNSAPDKSGLPSDRFSAERTGGSVSTLTIQRTQQEDSAVYLCASSRTVYNEQFFGPGTRLTVL.

The V and J genes are TRBV11-2 and TRBJ1-2; TRBD1 matches 9 bases. This CDR3 has 14 amino acids. In germline, CDR1 is SGHAT, CDR2 FQNNGV. V dropped 1 base and J dropped 7; count of bases not matched to a gene: 4. CDR3 DNA: TGTGCCAGCAGCTTAGGGGACAGGGATTTTGGCTACACCTTC. Protein sequence: CASSLGDRDFGYTF.

This clone has just one count. The chain combines TRBV5-1 with TRBJ2-3, with 7 bases lining up with TRBD2. Germline V gene lookup returns CDR1 SGHRS and CDR2 YFSETQ. J was trimmed by 4 bases and V by 1 base; bases with no gene match: 9. There are 16 residues in the CDR3. The CDR3 is CASSLWGGRGADTQYF. As DNA, the CDR3 is TGCGCCAGCAGCTTGTGGGGCGGGAGAGGGGCAGATACGCAGTATTTT.

This clone showed up just a few times. CDR3 amino acids: CASRTTAPGTQYF. In nucleotides, the CDR3 is TGTGCCAGCAGGACGACCGCACCAGGGACCCAGTACTTC. The chain has TRBV6-5 and TRBJ2-5; D gene uncertain. Germline lookup yields CDR1 MNHEY and CDR2 SVGAGI. The V end was cut by 6 bases, the J end by 7 bases, with 15 bases between. There are 13 residues in the CDR3.

The CDR3 here is CASSLEILSNQPQHF. The CDR3 region has the DNA TGTGCCAGCAGCTTAGAGATTCTTAGCAATCAGCCCCAGCATTTT. This sequence joins TRBV7-2 and TRBJ1-5; D remains unclear. This CDR3 spans 15 amino acids. Trimming pared 1 base from V and 0 bases from J, leaving 7 bases between. Germline CDR1 reads SGHTA; CDR2 reads FQGNSA.

This chain joins TRBV2 and TRBJ2-7, with TRBD1 matching over 9 bases. V dropped 8 bases and J dropped 9; count of bases not matched to a gene: 11. The CDR3 has 13 amino acids. CDR1 and CDR2 from the germline V gene are SNHLY and FYNNEI. This CDR3 reads CASVGTGKIRQYF. CDR3 nucleotides: TGTGCCAGCGTCGGGACAGGGAAGATTCGGCAGTACTTC.